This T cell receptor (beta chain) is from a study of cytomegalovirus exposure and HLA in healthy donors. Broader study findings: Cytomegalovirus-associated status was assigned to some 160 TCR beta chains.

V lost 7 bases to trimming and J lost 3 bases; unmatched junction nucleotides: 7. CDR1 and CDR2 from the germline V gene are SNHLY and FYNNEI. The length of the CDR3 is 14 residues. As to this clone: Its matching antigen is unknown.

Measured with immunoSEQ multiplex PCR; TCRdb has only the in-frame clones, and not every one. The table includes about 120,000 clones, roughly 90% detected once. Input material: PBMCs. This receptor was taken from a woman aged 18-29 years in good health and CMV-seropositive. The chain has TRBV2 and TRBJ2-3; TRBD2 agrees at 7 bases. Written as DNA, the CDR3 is TGTGCCAGCAACGTAGGGAGGGCGACAGATACGCAGTATTTT. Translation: CASNVGRATDTQYF. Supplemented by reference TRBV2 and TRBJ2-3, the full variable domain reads EPEVTQTPSHQVTQMGQEVILRCVPISNHLYFYWYRQILGQKVEFLVSFYNNEISEKSEIFDDQFSVERPDGSNFTLKIRSTKLEDSAMYFCASNVGRATDTQYFGPGTRLTVL.